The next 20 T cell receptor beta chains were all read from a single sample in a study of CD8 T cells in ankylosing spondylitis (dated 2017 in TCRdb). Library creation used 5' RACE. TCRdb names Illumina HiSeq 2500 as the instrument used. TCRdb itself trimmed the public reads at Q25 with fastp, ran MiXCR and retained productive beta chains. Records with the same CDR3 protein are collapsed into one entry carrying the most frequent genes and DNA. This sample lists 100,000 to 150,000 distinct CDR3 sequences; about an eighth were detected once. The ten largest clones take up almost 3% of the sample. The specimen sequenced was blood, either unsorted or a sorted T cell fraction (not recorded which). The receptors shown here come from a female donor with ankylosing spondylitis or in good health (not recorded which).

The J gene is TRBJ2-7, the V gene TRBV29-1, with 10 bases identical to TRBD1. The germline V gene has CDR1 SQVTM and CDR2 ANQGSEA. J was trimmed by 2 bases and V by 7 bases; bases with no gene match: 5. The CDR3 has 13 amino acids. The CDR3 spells CSAKTGGPYEQYF. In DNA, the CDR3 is TGCAGCGCGAAGACAGGGGGCCCCTACGAGCAGTACTTC.

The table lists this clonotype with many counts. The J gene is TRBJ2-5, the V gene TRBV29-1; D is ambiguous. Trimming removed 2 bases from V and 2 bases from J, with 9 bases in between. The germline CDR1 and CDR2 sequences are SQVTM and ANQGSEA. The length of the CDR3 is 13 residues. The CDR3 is CSVETVSQETQYF. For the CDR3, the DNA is TGCAGCGTTGAAACCGTCAGTCAAGAGACCCAGTACTTC.

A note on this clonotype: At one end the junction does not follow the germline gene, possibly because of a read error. The CDR3 sequence: CASSLGGFHDEQYF. The CDR3, as DNA: TGTGCCAGCAGTTTAGGCGGGTTTCACGACGAGCAGTACTTC. The chain carries TRBV7-2 and TRBJ2-7, with D possibly TRBD2 on 5 matching bases. The CDR3 runs 14 residues. Germline V gives CDR1 SGHTA, CDR2 FQGNSA.

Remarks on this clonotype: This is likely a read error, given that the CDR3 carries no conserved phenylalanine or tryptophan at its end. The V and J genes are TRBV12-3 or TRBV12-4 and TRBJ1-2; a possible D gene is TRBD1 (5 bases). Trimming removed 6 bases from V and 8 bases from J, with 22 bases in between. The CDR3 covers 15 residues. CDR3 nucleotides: TGTGCCAGCAGCCCAGTCTACGGCCAGGGAGGGGGCTACACCCTC. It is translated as CASSPVYGQGGGYTL.

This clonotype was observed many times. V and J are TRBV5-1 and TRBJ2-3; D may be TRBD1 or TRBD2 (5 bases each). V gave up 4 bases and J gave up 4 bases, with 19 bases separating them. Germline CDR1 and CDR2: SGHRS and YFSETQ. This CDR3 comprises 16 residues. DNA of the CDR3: TGCGCCAGCAGCCGTGACGTGGGTGGGACCGCAGATACGCAGTATTTT. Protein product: CASSRDVGGTADTQYF.

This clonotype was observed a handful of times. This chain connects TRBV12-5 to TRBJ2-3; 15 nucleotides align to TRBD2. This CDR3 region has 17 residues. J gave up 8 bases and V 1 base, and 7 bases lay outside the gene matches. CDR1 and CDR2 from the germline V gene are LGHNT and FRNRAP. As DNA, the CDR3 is TGTGCTAGTGGTTTGGGGACTAGCGGGGGGGCGGTCGGTACGCAGTATTTT. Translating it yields CASGLGTSGGAVGTQYF.

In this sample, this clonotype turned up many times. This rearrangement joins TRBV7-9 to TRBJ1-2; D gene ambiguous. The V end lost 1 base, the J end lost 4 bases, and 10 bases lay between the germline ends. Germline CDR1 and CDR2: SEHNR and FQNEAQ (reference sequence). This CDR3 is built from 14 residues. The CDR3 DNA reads TGTGCCAGCAGCTTAGAGGGAAGCGGCTATGGCTACACCTTC. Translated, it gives CASSLEGSGYGYTF. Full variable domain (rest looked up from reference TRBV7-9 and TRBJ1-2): DTGVSQNPRHKITKRGQNVTFRCDPISEHNRLYWYRQTLGQGPEFLTYFQNEAQLEKSRLLSDRFSAERPKGSFSTLEIQRTEQGDSAMYLCASSLEGSGYGYTFGSGTRLTVV.

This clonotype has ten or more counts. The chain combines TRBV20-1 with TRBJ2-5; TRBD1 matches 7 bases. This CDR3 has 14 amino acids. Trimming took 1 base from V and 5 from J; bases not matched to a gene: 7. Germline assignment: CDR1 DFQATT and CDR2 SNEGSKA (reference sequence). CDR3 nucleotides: TGCAGTGCTAGAGGGGGACAGCTTTCCGAGACCCAGTACTTC. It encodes CSARGGQLSETQYF.

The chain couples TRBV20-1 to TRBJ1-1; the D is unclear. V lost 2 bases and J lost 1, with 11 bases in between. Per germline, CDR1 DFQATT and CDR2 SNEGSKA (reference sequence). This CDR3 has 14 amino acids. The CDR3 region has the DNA TGCAGTGCTAGAAGCGGGAGTGGGAACACTGAAGCTTTCTTT. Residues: CSARSGSGNTEAFF.

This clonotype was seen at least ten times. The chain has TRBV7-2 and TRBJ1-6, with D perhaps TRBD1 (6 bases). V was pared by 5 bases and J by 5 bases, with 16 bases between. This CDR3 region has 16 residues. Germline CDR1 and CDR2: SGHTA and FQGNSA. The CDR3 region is CASSLLLQGHNSPLHF. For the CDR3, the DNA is TGTGCCAGCAGCCTGCTCCTGCAGGGGCATAATTCACCCCTCCACTTT.

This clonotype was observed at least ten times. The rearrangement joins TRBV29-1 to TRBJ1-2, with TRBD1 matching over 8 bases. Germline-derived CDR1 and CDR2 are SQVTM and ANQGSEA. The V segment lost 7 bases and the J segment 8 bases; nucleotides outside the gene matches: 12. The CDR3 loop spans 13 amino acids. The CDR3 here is CSAVGQGGWGYTF. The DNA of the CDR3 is TGCAGCGCCGTCGGACAGGGAGGTTGGGGCTACACCTTC.

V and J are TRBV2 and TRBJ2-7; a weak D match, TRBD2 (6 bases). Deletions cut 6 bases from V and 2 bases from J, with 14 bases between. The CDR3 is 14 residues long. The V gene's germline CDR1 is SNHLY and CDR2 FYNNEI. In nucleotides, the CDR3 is TGTGCCAGCAGGACTCGGGAGCCCCCCTACGAGCAGTACTTC. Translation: CASRTREPPYEQYF.

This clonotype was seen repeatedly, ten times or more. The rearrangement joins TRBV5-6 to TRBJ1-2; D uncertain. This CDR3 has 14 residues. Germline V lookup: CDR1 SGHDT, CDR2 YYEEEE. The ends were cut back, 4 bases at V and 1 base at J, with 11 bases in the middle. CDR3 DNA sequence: TGTGCCAGCAGCCAGGACGGTCGTAACTATGGCTACACCTTC. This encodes CASSQDGRNYGYTF.

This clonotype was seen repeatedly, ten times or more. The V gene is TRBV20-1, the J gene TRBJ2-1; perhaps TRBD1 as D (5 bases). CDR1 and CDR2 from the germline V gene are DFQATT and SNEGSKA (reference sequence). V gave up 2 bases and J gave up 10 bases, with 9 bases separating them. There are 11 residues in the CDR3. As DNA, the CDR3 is TGCAGTGCTAGACACAGGCTAGAGCAGTTCTTC. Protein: CSARHRLEQFF.

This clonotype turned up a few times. In nucleotides, the CDR3 is TGTGCCAGCAGCGGGGGAGGGACTAATAGCAATCAGCCCCAGCATTTT. It translates to CASSGGGTNSNQPQHF. The chain has TRBV5-5 and TRBJ1-5; TRBD1 might be the D (5 bases). The V gene's germline CDR1 is SGHKS and CDR2 YYEKEE (reference sequence). This CDR3 is 16 amino acids long. Trimming took 4 bases from V and 0 from J, leaving 14 bases between them.

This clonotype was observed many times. Here the CDR3 reads CSVGTSGSYNEQFF. The CDR3, as DNA: TGCAGCGTTGGGACTAGCGGCTCCTACAATGAGCAGTTCTTC. The chain employs TRBV29-1 and TRBJ2-1; 10 bases are shared with TRBD2. The V gene end was trimmed by 4 bases and the J gene end by 0 bases; junction bases not matched to a gene: 0. This CDR3 is 14 amino acids long. Germline V gene lookup returns CDR1 SQVTM and CDR2 ANQGSEA.

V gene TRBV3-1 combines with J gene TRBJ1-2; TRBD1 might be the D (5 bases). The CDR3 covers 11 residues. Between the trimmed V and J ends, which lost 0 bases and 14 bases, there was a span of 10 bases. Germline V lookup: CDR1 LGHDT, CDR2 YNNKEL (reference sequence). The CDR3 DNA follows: TGTGCCAGCAGCCAAGAAGGGGCGGGTACCTTC. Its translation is CASSQEGAGTF.

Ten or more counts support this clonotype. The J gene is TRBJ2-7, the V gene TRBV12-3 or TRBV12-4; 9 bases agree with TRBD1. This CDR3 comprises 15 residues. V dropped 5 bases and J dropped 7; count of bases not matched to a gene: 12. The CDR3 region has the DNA TGTGCCAGCAGTGCGGACAGGGGCCCCTTCGGGGAGCAGTACTTC. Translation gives CASSADRGPFGEQYF.

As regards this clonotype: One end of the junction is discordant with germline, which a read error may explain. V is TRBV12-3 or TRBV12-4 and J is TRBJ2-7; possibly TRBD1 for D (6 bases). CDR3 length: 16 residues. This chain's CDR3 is CTSSLAQGTLVYEQYF. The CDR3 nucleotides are TGTACCAGCAGTTTAGCCCAGGGGACCCTGGTCTACGAGCAGTACTTC.

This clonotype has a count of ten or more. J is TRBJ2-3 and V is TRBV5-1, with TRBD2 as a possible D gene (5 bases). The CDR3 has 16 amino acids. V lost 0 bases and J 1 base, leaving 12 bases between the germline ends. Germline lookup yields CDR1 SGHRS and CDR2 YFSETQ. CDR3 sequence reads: CASSLDPRAGTDTQYF. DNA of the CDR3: TGCGCCAGCAGCTTGGATCCGCGGGCGGGCACAGATACGCAGTATTTT. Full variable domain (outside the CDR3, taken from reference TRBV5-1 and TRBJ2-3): KAGVTQTPRYLIKTRGQQVTLSCSPISGHRSVSWYQQTPGQGLQFLFEYFSETQRNKGNFPGRFSGRQFSNSRSEMNVSTLELGDSALYLCASSLDPRAGTDTQYFGPGTRLTVL.